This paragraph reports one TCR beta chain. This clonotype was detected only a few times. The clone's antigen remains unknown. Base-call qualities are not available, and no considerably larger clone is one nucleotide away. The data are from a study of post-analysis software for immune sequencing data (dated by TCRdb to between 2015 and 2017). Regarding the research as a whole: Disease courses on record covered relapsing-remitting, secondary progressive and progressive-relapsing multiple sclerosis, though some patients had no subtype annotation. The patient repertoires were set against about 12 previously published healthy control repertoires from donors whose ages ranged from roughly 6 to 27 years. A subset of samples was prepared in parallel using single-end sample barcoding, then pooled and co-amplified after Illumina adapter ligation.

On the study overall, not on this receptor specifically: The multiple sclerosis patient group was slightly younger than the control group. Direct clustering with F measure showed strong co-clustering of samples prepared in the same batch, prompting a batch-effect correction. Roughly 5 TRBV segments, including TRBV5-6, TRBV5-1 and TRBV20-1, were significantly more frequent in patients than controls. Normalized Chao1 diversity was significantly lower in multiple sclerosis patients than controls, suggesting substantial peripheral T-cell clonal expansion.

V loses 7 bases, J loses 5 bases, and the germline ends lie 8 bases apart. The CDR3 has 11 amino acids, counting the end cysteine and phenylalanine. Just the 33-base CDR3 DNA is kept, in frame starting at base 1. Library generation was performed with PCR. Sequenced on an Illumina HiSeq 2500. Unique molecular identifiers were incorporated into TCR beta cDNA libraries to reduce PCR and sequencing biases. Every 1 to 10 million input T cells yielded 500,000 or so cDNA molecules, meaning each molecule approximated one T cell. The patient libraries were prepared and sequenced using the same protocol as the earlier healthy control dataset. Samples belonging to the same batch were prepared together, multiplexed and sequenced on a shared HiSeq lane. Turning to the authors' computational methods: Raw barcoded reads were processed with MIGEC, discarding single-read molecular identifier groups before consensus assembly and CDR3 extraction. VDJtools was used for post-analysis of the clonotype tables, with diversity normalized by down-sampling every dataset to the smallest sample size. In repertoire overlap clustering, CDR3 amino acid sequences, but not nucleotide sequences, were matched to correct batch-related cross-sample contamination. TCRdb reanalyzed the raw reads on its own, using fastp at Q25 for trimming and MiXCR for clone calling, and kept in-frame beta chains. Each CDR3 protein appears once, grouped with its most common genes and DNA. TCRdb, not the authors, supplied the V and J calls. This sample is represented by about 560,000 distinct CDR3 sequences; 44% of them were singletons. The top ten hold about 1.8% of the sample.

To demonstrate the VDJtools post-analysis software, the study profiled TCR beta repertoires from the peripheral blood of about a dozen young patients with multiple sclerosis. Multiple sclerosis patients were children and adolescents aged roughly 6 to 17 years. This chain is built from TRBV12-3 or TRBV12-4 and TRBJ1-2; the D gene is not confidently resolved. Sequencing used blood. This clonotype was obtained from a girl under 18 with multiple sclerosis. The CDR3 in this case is CASTGQYGYTF. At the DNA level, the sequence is TGTGCCAGCACTGGGCAATATGGCTACACCTTC.